This T cell receptor (beta chain) is from a study of shared clonotypes between healthy human individuals. Across the study: Three plates were used per donor for CD4 naive, three for CD4 memory, two for CD8 naive and one for CD8 memory.

Trimming removed 4 bases from V and 4 bases from J; junction bases left unmatched: 4. This CDR3 has 14 residues. Looked up from germline, CDR1 is SGHNT and CDR2 is YYREEE (reference sequence). Authors' analysis steps: Without quality scores, immunoSEQ junctional reads could not be filtered like full-length reads. Profiled with immunoSEQ multiplex PCR; TCRdb holds only in-frame clones, not every one. For V, J and clone size, that table is used; D and trimming come from the DNA. The repertoire holds approximately 2,300,000 clones, with less than 95% as singletons. Notes on this clone: The antigen is undetermined.

Study findings and constraints: In a few donors, roughly 5.2% of naive CD4 clonotypes appeared in common.

It was into CD45RA+ naive and CD45RA-negative memory subsets that the CD4+ cells were split. Material: naive CD4+ T cells from PBMCs. The subset denotes: CD45RA+ positively selected. The sequence was obtained from a man aged 18 to 29 in good health. Some clones in this sample may be carry-over from other donors' samples. The V gene is TRBV5-4, the J gene TRBJ1-4; the match to TRBD1 covers 7 bases. The CDR3 DNA reads TGTGCCAGCAGCCCGACAGGGAATAATGAAAAACTGTTTTTT. Amino acids: CASSPTGNNEKLFF. The entire variable domain, with the rest obtained from reference TRBV5-4 and TRBJ1-4, is as follows: ETGVTQSPTHLIKTRGQQVTLRCSSQSGHNTVSWYQQALGQGPQFIFQYYREEENGRGNFPPRFSGLQFPNYSSELNVNALELDDSALYLCASSPTGNNEKLFFGSGTQLSVL.